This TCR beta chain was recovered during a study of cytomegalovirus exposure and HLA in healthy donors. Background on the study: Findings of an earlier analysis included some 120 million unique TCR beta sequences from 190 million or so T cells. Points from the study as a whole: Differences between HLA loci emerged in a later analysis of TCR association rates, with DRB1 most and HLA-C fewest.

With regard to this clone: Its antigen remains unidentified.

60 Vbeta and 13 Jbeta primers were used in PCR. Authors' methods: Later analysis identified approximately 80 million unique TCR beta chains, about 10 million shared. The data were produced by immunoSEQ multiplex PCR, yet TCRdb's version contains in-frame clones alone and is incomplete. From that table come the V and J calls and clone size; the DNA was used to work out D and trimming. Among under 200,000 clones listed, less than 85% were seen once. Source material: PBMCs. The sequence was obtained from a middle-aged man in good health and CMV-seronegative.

The CDR3 nucleotides read TGCGCCAGCAGCCTACGACAGGGGAGCTCCTATAATTCACCCCTCCACTTT. Its translation: CASSLRQGSSYNSPLHF. V gene TRBV4-1 combines with J gene TRBJ1-6, with TRBD1 matching 8 bases. Germline CDR1 reads MGHRA; CDR2 reads YSYEKL. Trimming at V came to 4 bases and at J to 0 bases, leaving 5 bases not matched to a gene. The CDR3 consists of 17 residues.